This T cell receptor beta chain was sequenced during a study of blood T cells in healthy people across ages. The use of a sample-barcoded 5' primer and a J-beta primer mix characterized a second PCR of roughly 6 to 12 cycles. TCRdb ran MiXCR on the 5' RACE reads and lists one entry per CDR3 protein. The sample contains more than 700,000 distinct CDR3 sequences, 35% to 60% of which appear only once. The CDR3 spans 16 residues. Germline assignment: CDR1 MDHEN and CDR2 SYDVKM. V lost 8 bases to trimming and J lost 12 bases, with 31 bases between them. In the case of this clonotype: Its cognate antigen is unknown.

Broader study findings: It was held that diversity estimates obtained from one million T cells represented underestimates.

This TCR derives from a man older than 75 in good health. The sample was blood. The chain employs TRBV28 and TRBJ2-5; possibly TRBD1 or TRBD2 for D (6 bases each). The CDR3 here is CASQRLPGATSYEEYF. In nucleotides, the CDR3 is TGTGCCAGCCAACGTCTTCCGGGGGCCACGTCCTACGAGGAGTACTTC.